The clone carrying this T cell receptor (beta chain) was counted at least ten times. Its antigen is as yet unknown. These data originate in a study of T cells after yellow fever vaccination. About the study: Low-cell-number fractions were prepared with SMART-Seq v4 Ultra Low Input.

Study-wide points: There was a small share of clonotypes that showed up in both the CD4 and CD8 compartments. Post-booster repertoires again held most primary-vaccination clones (around 95% CD4, 75% to 90% CD8).

Conversion of TCR transcripts into cDNA relied on 5'RACE template switching, which added a universal primer site and UMIs. MiXCR was run by TCRdb on the 5' RACE reads, yielding one entry per CDR3 protein. In the table there are about 63,000 distinct CDR3 sequences, roughly 7.3% of which are singletons. The CDR3 is 13 amino acids. V lost 5 bases to trimming and J lost 2 bases, with 9 bases between them. Looked up from germline, CDR1 is DFQATT and CDR2 is SNEGSKA (reference sequence). The source of this sequence is a man aged 25 to 45 who received the YFV17D yellow fever vaccine. The sequencing here drew on CD8+ T cells sorted from PBMCs, taken 15 days after the yellow fever booster vaccination. The V and J genes are TRBV20-1 and TRBJ2-2; D perhaps matches TRBD2 (6 bases). CDR3 nucleotides: TGCAGTGCTTTTAGCGGTAACACCGGGGAGCTGTTTTTT. This encodes CSAFSGNTGELFF.